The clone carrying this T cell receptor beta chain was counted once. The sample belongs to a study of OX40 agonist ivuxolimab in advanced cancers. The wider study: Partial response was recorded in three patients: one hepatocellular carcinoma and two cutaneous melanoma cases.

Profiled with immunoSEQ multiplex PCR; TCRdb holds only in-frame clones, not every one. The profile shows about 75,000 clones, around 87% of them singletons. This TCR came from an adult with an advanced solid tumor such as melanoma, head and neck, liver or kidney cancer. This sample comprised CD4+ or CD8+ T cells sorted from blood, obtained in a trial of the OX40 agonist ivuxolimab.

DNA of the CDR3: TGTGCCATGGCGGGAGGAAGCAATGAGCAGTTCTTC. It encodes CAMAGGSNEQFF. The J gene is TRBJ2-1, the V gene TRBV10-3; TRBD2 matches 8 bases. The germline CDR1 and CDR2 sequences are ENHRY and SYGVKD. Germline trimming cut 9 bases from V and 6 bases from J; bases unmatched to any gene: 4. The CDR3 consists of 12 residues.